This TCR beta chain is from a study of T cell responses to AZD1222 COVID-19 vaccine. Comment on this clone: Antigen unknown.

Study-level points and caveats: The peak T cell response came first, and repertoires were sampled only after it.

Assay used: immunoSEQ multiplex PCR; TCRdb lists only in-frame clones, some missing. Of fewer than 90,000 clones in the sample, over 75% are singletons; the top ten hold about 5.5%. V lost 5 bases and J lost 4, with 9 bases in between. The length of the CDR3 is 13 residues. Germline CDR1 is SGHAT and CDR2 is FQNNGV. This chain uses TRBV11-2 with TRBJ1-3, with no clear D. This sample comprised peripheral blood, obtained 28 days after the second AZD1222 dose. The receptor was derived from an adult who received the AZD1222 COVID-19 vaccine. The CDR3 loop is CASSLGPGNTIYF. The CDR3 coding sequence is TGTGCCAGCAGCCTGGGTCCCGGAAACACCATATATTTT.